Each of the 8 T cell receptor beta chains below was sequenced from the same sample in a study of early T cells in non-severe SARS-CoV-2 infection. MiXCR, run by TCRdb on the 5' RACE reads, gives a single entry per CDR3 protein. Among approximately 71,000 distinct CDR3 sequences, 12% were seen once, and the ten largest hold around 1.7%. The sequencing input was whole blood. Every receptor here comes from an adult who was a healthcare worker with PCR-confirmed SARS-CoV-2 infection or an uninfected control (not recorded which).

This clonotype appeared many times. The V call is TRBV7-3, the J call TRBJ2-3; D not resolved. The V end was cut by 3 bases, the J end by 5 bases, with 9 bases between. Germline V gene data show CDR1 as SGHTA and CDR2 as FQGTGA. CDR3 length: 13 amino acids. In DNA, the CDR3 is TGTGCCAGCAGCTTCCATAGGGAAGATACGCAGTATTTT. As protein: CASSFHREDTQYF.

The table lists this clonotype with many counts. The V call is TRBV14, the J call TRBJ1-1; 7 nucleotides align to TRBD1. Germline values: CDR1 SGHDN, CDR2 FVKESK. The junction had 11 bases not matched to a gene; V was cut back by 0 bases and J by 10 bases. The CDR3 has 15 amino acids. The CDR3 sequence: CASSQDRTGRAGAFF. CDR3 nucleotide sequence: TGTGCCAGCAGCCAAGATCGGACAGGCCGGGCGGGAGCTTTCTTT.

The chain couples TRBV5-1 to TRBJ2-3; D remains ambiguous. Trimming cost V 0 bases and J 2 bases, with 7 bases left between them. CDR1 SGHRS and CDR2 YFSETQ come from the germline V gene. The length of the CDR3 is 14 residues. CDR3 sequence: CASSLVTFTDTQYF. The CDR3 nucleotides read TGCGCCAGCAGCTTGGTGACTTTCACAGATACGCAGTATTTT.

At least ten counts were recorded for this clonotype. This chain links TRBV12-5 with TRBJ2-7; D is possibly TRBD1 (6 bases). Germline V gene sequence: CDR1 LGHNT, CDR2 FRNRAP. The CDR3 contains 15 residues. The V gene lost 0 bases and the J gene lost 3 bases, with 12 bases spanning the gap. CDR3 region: CASGLVGTSNYEQYF. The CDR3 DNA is TGTGCTAGTGGTTTGGTTGGGACATCAAACTACGAGCAGTACTTC.

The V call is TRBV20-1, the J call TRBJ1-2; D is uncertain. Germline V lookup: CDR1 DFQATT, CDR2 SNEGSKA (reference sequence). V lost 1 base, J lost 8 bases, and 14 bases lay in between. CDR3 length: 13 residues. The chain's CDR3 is CSARGSQSWGYTF. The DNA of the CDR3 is TGCAGTGCTAGAGGTTCCCAGAGTTGGGGCTACACCTTC.

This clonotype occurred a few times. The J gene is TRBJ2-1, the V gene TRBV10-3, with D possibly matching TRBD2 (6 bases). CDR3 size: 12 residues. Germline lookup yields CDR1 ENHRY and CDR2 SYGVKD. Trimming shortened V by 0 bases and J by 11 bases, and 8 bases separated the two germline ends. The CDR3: CAISESAGKQFF. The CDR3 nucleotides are TGTGCCATCAGTGAGTCGGCGGGAAAGCAGTTCTTC.

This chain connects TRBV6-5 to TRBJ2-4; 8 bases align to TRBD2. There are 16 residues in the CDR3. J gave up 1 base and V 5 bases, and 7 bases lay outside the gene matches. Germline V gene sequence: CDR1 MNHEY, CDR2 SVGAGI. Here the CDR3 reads CASSDELAGAKNIQYF. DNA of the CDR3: TGTGCCAGCAGTGATGAGTTAGCGGGGGCCAAAAACATTCAGTACTTC.

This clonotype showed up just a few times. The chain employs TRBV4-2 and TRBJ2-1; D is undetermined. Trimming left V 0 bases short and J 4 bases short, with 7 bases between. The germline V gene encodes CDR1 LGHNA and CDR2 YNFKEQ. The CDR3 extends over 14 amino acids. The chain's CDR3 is CASSQEIGYNEQFF. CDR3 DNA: TGTGCCAGCAGCCAAGAGATCGGATACAATGAGCAGTTCTTC.